The clone carrying this TCR beta chain was found many times. Using its own MiXCR run on the reads, TCRdb lists one record per CDR3 protein. The sample includes roughly 500,000 distinct CDR3 sequences, about 11% of them seen just once. This sample was included in a study of T cell repertoires in cytomegalovirus infection. The J segment lost 2 bases and the V segment lost 6 bases, leaving 2 bases of the junction unmatched. The V gene's germline CDR1 is SNHLY and CDR2 FYNNEI. The CDR3 is 13 residues long. The sample comprised PBMCs. The TCR sequence derives from a human donor in good health (CMV status not recorded). Some clones in this sample may be carry-over from other donors' samples. This chain links TRBV2 with TRBJ2-7, with TRBD2 identical over 9 bases. CDR3 DNA: TGTGCCAGCAGGCTAGCGGGGACCTACGAGCAGTACTTC. It encodes CASRLAGTYEQYF. The full variable domain, with the rest looked up from reference TRBV2 and TRBJ2-7, is EPEVTQTPSHQVTQMGQEVILRCVPISNHLYFYWYRQILGQKVEFLVSFYNNEISEKSEIFDDQFSVERPDGSNFTLKIRSTKLEDSAMYFCASRLAGTYEQYFGPGTRLTVT.